Listed here are 25 T cell receptor beta chains from one sample, sequenced in a study of T cell responses to AZD1222 COVID-19 vaccine. Here immunoSEQ multiplex PCR was the method, and the copy in TCRdb shows in-frame clones only, minus some. The sample includes about 110,000 clones, approximately 90% seen only once; the top ten take over 2%. The sample consisted of peripheral blood, taken 28 days after the second AZD1222 dose. These receptors originate from an adult who received the AZD1222 COVID-19 vaccine.

The count of this clone is one. The chain is built from TRBV28 and TRBJ1-2; unclear D gene. Between the trimmed V and J ends, which lost 2 bases and 3 bases, there was a span of 1 base. This CDR3 has 11 residues. In germline, CDR1 is MDHEN, CDR2 SYDVKM. This CDR3 is CASSLDYGYTF. The CDR3 DNA follows: TGTGCCAGCAGTTTAGACTATGGCTACACCTTC.

The chain carries TRBV19 and TRBJ1-2; 9 nucleotides align to TRBD1. The germline V gene has CDR1 LNHDA and CDR2 SQIVND (reference sequence). This CDR3 is built from 13 residues. With 3 bases clipped from V and 8 bases from J, the junction kept 4 bases outside the gene matches. CDR3 DNA sequence: TGTGCCAGTAGTATGGACAGGGGCAGAGGCTACACCTTC. Translation: CASSMDRGRGYTF.

The V gene is TRBV15, the J gene TRBJ2-1; D is perhaps TRBD2 (6 bases). Germline CDR1 and CDR2: LNHNV and YYDKDF (reference sequence). CDR3 length: 15 amino acids. The ends were cut back, 0 bases at V and 7 bases at J, with 13 bases in the middle. The CDR3: CATSRDVGEDNEQFF. Here the CDR3 DNA reads TGTGCCACCAGCAGAGATGTAGGGGAGGATAATGAGCAGTTCTTC.

The chain has TRBV27 and TRBJ2-3; TRBD2 is a possible D gene (5 bases). Trimming cost V 4 bases and J 4 bases, with 21 bases left between them. The CDR3 is 17 amino acids. Germline V gene data show CDR1 as MNHEY and CDR2 as SMNVEV (reference sequence). This CDR3 is CASSSPRAMRVPDTQYF. Here the CDR3 DNA reads TGTGCCAGCAGTTCGCCGCGAGCGATGAGGGTCCCAGATACGCAGTATTTT.

The genes are TRBV28 and TRBJ1-2, with 9 bases lining up with TRBD1. Germline CDR1 reads MDHEN; CDR2 reads SYDVKM. The CDR3 contains 15 residues. V gave up 0 bases and J gave up 5 bases; unmatched junction bases: 4. The chain's CDR3 is CASSLWDRGGYGYTF. CDR3 nucleotide sequence: TGTGCCAGCAGTTTATGGGACAGGGGTGGGTATGGCTACACCTTC.

This chain links TRBV6-5 with TRBJ1-5, with D maybe TRBD1 (5 bases). V dropped 5 bases and J dropped 6 bases, with 17 bases sitting between them. Germline CDR1 reads MNHEY; CDR2 reads SVGAGI. The CDR3 spans 15 residues. This CDR3 is CASSPHFRGFQPQHF. The CDR3 nucleotides read TGTGCCAGCAGTCCCCACTTCCGGGGGTTTCAGCCCCAGCATTTT.

This clone has a handful of counts. The chain joins TRBV4-3 to TRBJ2-1; tentative D call: TRBD1 (8 bases). Germline CDR1 is LGHNA and CDR2 is YSLEER. V lost 3 bases and J 2 bases, leaving 14 bases between the germline ends. There are 16 residues in the CDR3. The CDR3 is CASSHYTGGAYNEQFF. The CDR3 bases are TGCGCCAGCAGCCATTACACAGGGGGGGCCTACAATGAGCAGTTCTTC.

This chain links TRBV7-3 with TRBJ2-3; the match to TRBD2 covers 9 bases. CDR1 and CDR2 (germline): SGHTA, FQGTGA. This CDR3 has 15 amino acids. Trimming removed 6 bases from V and 4 bases from J; junction bases left unmatched: 8. Here the CDR3 DNA reads TGTGCCAGCAGGGTTAGCGGGAGTCGCGCAGATACGCAGTATTTT. Its translation is CASRVSGSRADTQYF.

The rearrangement joins TRBV28 to TRBJ2-5; D is undetermined. CDR3 length: 16 residues. The germline CDR1 and CDR2 sequences are MDHEN and SYDVKM. Trimming shortened V by 2 bases and J by 2 bases, and 15 bases separated the two germline ends. CDR3 nucleotide sequence: TGTGCCAGCAGTTTAACGTCCGAGGCAGAACAAGAGACCCAGTACTTC. Translation: CASSLTSEAEQETQYF. Combining the CDR3 with reference TRBV28 and TRBJ2-5 gives the whole variable domain DVKVTQSSRYLVKRTGEKVFLECVQDMDHENMFWYRQDPGLGLRLIYFSYDVKMKEKGDIPEGYSVSREKKERFSLILESASTNQTSMYLCASSLTSEAEQETQYFGPGTRLLVL.

This clone was counted a single time. This chain joins TRBV28 and TRBJ1-5; 11 positions agree with TRBD1. The CDR3 loop spans 17 amino acids. From germline, CDR1 is MDHEN and CDR2 SYDVKM. With 5 bases clipped from V and 0 bases from J, the junction kept 6 bases outside the gene matches. As DNA, the CDR3 is TGTGCCAGCAGTGTGGGACAGGGGGGTTATAGCAATCAGCCCCAGCATTTT. Its protein is CASSVGQGGYSNQPQHF.

V is TRBV4-3 and J is TRBJ2-7; either TRBD1 or TRBD2 may supply D (5 bases each). This CDR3 is built from 16 residues. In germline, CDR1 is LGHNA, CDR2 YSLEER. Trimming shortened V by 3 bases and J by 6 bases, and 21 bases separated the two germline ends. The CDR3 DNA follows: TGCGCCAGCAGCCAGGACATAGTCGGGGCTCTCTTCGAGCAGTACTTC. Translated, it gives CASSQDIVGALFEQYF.

The rearrangement links TRBV28 to TRBJ1-1, with 7 bases identical to TRBD1. The length of the CDR3 is 14 residues. Per the germline V gene, CDR1 is MDHEN and CDR2 is SYDVKM. V trimming: 3 bases; J trimming: 0 bases; junction bases outside the gene matches: 1. In DNA, the CDR3 is TGTGCCAGCAGTTTTACAGGGGTGAACACTGAAGCTTTCTTT. Encoded protein: CASSFTGVNTEAFF. Complete variable domain (other parts from reference TRBV28 and TRBJ1-1): DVKVTQSSRYLVKRTGEKVFLECVQDMDHENMFWYRQDPGLGLRLIYFSYDVKMKEKGDIPEGYSVSREKKERFSLILESASTNQTSMYLCASSFTGVNTEAFFGQGTRLTVV.

The V gene is TRBV30, the J gene TRBJ2-3; tentatively, D is TRBD1 or TRBD2 (5 bases each). V was pared by 3 bases and J by 0 bases, with 19 bases between. The germline CDR1 and CDR2 sequences are GTSNPN and SVGIG (reference sequence). The CDR3 loop spans 17 amino acids. The CDR3 protein is CAWRPKWGGGSTDTQYF. For the CDR3, the DNA is TGTGCCTGGAGGCCAAAATGGGGCGGAGGTAGCACAGATACGCAGTATTTT.

The chain is built from TRBV15 and TRBJ2-7; weak D call: TRBD1 (6 bases). Trimming shortened V by 5 bases and J by 2 bases, and 10 bases separated the two germline ends. The CDR3 runs to 13 residues. CDR1 and CDR2 (germline): LNHNV, YYDKDF (reference sequence). CDR3 in amino acids: CATSGDKTYEQYF. CDR3 DNA sequence: TGTGCCACCAGCGGGGACAAGACCTACGAGCAGTACTTC.

The chain carries TRBV29-1 and TRBJ1-4; 8 positions match TRBD1. This CDR3 is 13 amino acids long. Per the germline V gene, CDR1 is SQVTM and CDR2 is ANQGSEA. After removal of 4 bases from V and 6 bases from J, the junction contained 4 bases not matched to a gene. The CDR3 DNA sequence: TGCAGCGTTGGGGACAGGCCCGATGAAAAACTGTTTTTT. Translating it yields CSVGDRPDEKLFF.

This clone was seen a few times. The rearrangement links TRBV5-4 to TRBJ1-1, with TRBD1 matching over 7 bases. J gave up 1 base and V 4 bases, and 4 bases lay outside the gene matches. The CDR3 length is 14 residues. The germline V gene has CDR1 SGHNT and CDR2 YYREEE (reference sequence). CDR3 protein: CASSRGGGNTEAFF. CDR3 bases: TGTGCCAGCAGCCGAGGGGGCGGGAACACTGAAGCTTTCTTT.

This rearrangement joins TRBV3-1 (or the pseudogene TRBV3-2) to TRBJ2-3; 10 bases fit TRBD1. This CDR3 contains 16 residues. The V gene end was trimmed by 1 base and the J gene end by 5 bases; junction bases not matched to a gene: 6. CDR1 is LGHDT, CDR2 YNNKEL, per germline (reference sequence). The CDR3 DNA follows: TGTGCCAGCAGCCAAGCCGGGACAGGGGAGGGAGATACGCAGTATTTT. This sequence encodes CASSQAGTGEGDTQYF.

The genes are TRBV28 and TRBJ1-2; D is undetermined. The V end lost 10 bases, the J end lost 4 bases, and 13 bases lay between the germline ends. Germline V gene data show CDR1 as MDHEN and CDR2 as SYDVKM. The CDR3 covers 12 residues. The CDR3 nucleotides read TGTGCCACCGTCAGCGGGTTCTATGGCTACACCTTC. Protein product: CATVSGFYGYTF.

The rearrangement links TRBV24-1 to TRBJ2-7; a possible D gene is TRBD2 (7 bases). V lost 8 bases and J 2 bases, leaving 12 bases between the germline ends. This CDR3 has 13 residues. Germline CDR1 and CDR2: KGHDR and SFDVKD. The CDR3 spells CATMGGPPYEQYF. The CDR3 nucleotides read TGTGCCACCATGGGGGGGCCCCCCTACGAGCAGTACTTC.

The rearrangement links TRBV6-5 to TRBJ1-1, with D hard to call. Germline V gene sequence: CDR1 MNHEY, CDR2 SVGAGI. The CDR3 has 14 residues. V was clipped by 0 bases and J by 2 bases, with 7 bases between them. CDR3 protein: CASSYSRHNTEAFF. In nucleotides, the CDR3 is TGTGCCAGCAGTTACTCTCGTCATAACACTGAAGCTTTCTTT.

The chain uses TRBV5-1 and TRBJ2-3; tentative D call: TRBD1 (6 bases). The CDR3 totals 18 residues. With 2 bases removed from V and 0 bases from J, the gap between germline ends came to 19 bases. The germline CDR1 and CDR2 sequences are SGHRS and YFSETQ. The CDR3 region is CASSFRTVPIGSTDTQYF. The DNA of the CDR3 is TGCGCCAGCAGCTTTAGGACAGTTCCAATCGGAAGCACAGATACGCAGTATTTT.

V usage is TRBV2 and J usage is TRBJ1-6; 7 bases align to TRBD1. This CDR3 has 15 amino acids. Germline V gives CDR1 SNHLY, CDR2 FYNNEI. Losses at the gene ends were 4 bases for V and 8 bases for J; bases not matched to a gene: 8. This CDR3 is CASSGGGQRYSPLHF. The CDR3 DNA reads TGTGCCAGCAGTGGGGGGGGACAGAGGTATTCACCCCTCCACTTT.

The chain uses TRBV5-1 and TRBJ2-2; D gene ambiguous. CDR1 and CDR2 from the germline V gene are SGHRS and YFSETQ. The CDR3 loop spans 14 amino acids. The germline V and J ends were trimmed by 0 bases and 3 bases, with 6 bases remaining between them. Here the CDR3 reads CASSLESYTGELFF. The DNA of the CDR3 is TGCGCCAGCAGCTTGGAATCTTACACCGGGGAGCTGTTTTTT.

This chain connects TRBV18 to TRBJ1-6; D perhaps matches TRBD1 (6 bases). Germline CDR1 reads KGHSH; CDR2 reads LQKENI. V gave up 4 bases and J gave up 5 bases, with 24 bases separating them. The CDR3 consists of 19 residues. The CDR3 DNA follows: TGTGCCAGCTCACTACAGGGTAGAGCGCTCCATAATGATAATTCACCCCTCCACTTT. Translation gives CASSLQGRALHNDNSPLHF. The variable domain in full, completed from reference TRBV18 and TRBJ1-6, reads NAGVMQNPRHLVRRRGQEARLRCSPMKGHSHVYWYRQLPEEGLKFMVYLQKENIIDESGMPKERFSAEFPKEGPSILRIQQVVRGDSAAYFCASSLQGRALHNDNSPLHFGNGTRLTVT.

The chain links TRBV9 to TRBJ1-2; 7 bases align to TRBD1. Trimming removed 4 bases from V and 7 bases from J; junction bases left unmatched: 10. This CDR3 comprises 14 residues. In germline, CDR1 is SGDLS, CDR2 YYNGEE. The CDR3 DNA follows: TGTGCCAGCAGCATCCGAGACAGGGATGCTGGCTACACCTTC. Protein product: CASSIRDRDAGYTF.